The 2 T cell receptor beta chains listed next were all sequenced from one sample in a study of blood T cells in healthy people across ages. With a J-beta primer mix and a sample-barcoded 5' primer, a second PCR ran roughly 6 to 12 cycles. TCRdb re-called the 5' RACE reads with MiXCR, one entry per CDR3 protein. The profile shows around 2 million distinct CDR3 sequences, about two fifths of them singletons. Sequenced sample: blood. The receptors come from a human donor in good health.

The table lists this clonotype with a count of one. Without the conserved terminal phenylalanine or tryptophan, this CDR3 likely stems from a read error. The chain employs TRBV15 and TRBJ1-5, with D unclear. Germline V gives CDR1 LNHNV, CDR2 YYDKDF (reference sequence). The CDR3 loop spans 14 amino acids. The germline V and J ends were trimmed by 5 bases and 4 bases, with 12 bases remaining between them. The CDR3 here is CATSLDPVNQPQHC. DNA for the CDR3: TGTGCCACCAGCCTGGACCCAGTTAATCAGCCCCAGCATTGT.

CDR3 residues: CSARDQLGRGATDTQYF. The CDR3 region has the DNA TGCAGTGCTAGAGATCAATTAGGGCGGGGGGCCACAGATACGCAGTATTTT. V usage is TRBV20-1 and J usage is TRBJ2-3; TRBD2 matches 8 bases. Germline CDR1 DFQATT, CDR2 SNEGSKA (reference sequence). The ends lost 0 bases at V and 2 bases at J; junction bases unmatched: 10. CDR3 size: 17 residues.